Below are 21 T cell receptor beta chains sequenced from a single sample in a study of cytotoxic CD8 clonotypes in ibrutinib-treated CLL. The data were produced by immunoSEQ multiplex PCR, yet TCRdb's version contains in-frame clones alone and is incomplete. The table includes around 5,500 clones, more than 60% detected once. Sequencing used PBMCs, obtained before ibrutinib treatment. The receptor source for this set is a human donor with chronic lymphocytic leukemia.

The rearrangement uses TRBV5-5 and TRBJ2-7; TRBD1 agrees at 9 bases. Germline trimming cut 5 bases from V and 7 bases from J; bases unmatched to any gene: 10. The CDR3 spans 14 residues. Germline CDR1 reads SGHKS; CDR2 reads YYEKEE (reference sequence). The CDR3 loop reads CASSSWDRVWEQYF. The CDR3 DNA sequence: TGTGCCAGCAGTTCGTGGGACAGGGTATGGGAGCAGTACTTC. Full variable domain (missing parts from reference TRBV5-5 and TRBJ2-7): DAGVTQSPTHLIKTRGQQVTLRCSPISGHKSVSWYQQVLGQGPQFIFQYYEKEERGRGNFPDRFSARQFPNYSSELNVNALLLGDSALYLCASSSWDRVWEQYFGPGTRLTVT.

This chain connects TRBV10-3 to TRBJ2-5; possible D gene TRBD1, 5 bases. V dropped 10 bases and J dropped 2 bases, with 8 bases sitting between them. The CDR3 has 11 residues. The germline CDR1 and CDR2 sequences are ENHRY and SYGVKD. CDR3 sequence reads: CATRQQETQYF. As DNA, the CDR3 is TGTGCCACCAGACAGCAAGAGACCCAGTACTTC.

This clone has more than one count but fewer than ten. The chain carries TRBV7-9 and TRBJ2-3; 10 nucleotides match TRBD2. Germline-derived CDR1 and CDR2 are SEHNR and FQNEAQ (reference sequence). V lost 2 bases and J lost 2; bases outside the gene matches: 7. The CDR3 has 17 amino acids. The CDR3 reads CASSLSLAGAYTDTQYF. DNA for the CDR3: TGTGCCAGCAGCTTATCCCTAGCGGGGGCCTACACAGATACGCAGTATTTT.

The V and J genes are TRBV27 and TRBJ1-6; 7 bases are a match to TRBD1. The CDR3 is made up of 14 amino acids. CDR1 and CDR2 (germline): MNHEY, SMNVEV (reference sequence). The junction had 7 bases not matched to a gene; V was cut back by 6 bases and J by 8 bases. CDR3 bases: TGTGCCAGCAGGCCAGGGGGGGGGCATTCACCCCTCCACTTT. This codes for CASRPGGGHSPLHF.

V gene TRBV7-9 combines with J gene TRBJ2-3; TRBD1 agrees at 11 bases. Germline-derived CDR1 and CDR2 are SEHNR and FQNEAQ (reference sequence). With V trimmed by 0 bases and J by 5 bases, 4 bases remained unmatched. The CDR3 is 16 residues long. The CDR3 sequence: CASSLATGQGGDTQYF. CDR3 DNA sequence: TGTGCCAGCAGCTTAGCAACGGGACAGGGGGGAGATACGCAGTATTTT.

J is TRBJ2-3 and V is TRBV19, with D maybe TRBD2 (6 bases). V lost 6 bases to trimming and J lost 2 bases, with 12 bases between them. Looked up from germline, CDR1 is LNHDA and CDR2 is SQIVND (reference sequence). CDR3 length equals 14 residues. The CDR3 loop is CASRKGLPTDTQYF. CDR3 nucleotide sequence: TGTGCCAGTAGAAAGGGACTCCCCACAGATACGCAGTATTTT.

This rearrangement joins TRBV15 to TRBJ1-5; no clear D gene. The CDR3 sequence is 15 residues long. Trimming took off 1 base at V and 2 bases at J, with 9 bases between the two ends. Germline CDR1 and CDR2: LNHNV and YYDKDF (reference sequence). The CDR3 DNA is TGTGCCACCAGCAGAGTGGAGGGTGGCAATCAGCCCCAGCATTTT. This codes for CATSRVEGGNQPQHF. Combining the CDR3 with reference TRBV15 and TRBJ1-5 gives the whole variable domain DAMVIQNPRYQVTQFGKPVTLSCSQTLNHNVMYWYQQKSSQAPKLLFHYYDKDFNNEADTPDNFQSRRPNTSFCFLDIRSPGLGDTAMYLCATSRVEGGNQPQHFGDGTRLSIL.

This clone was found a few times. The chain has TRBV2 and TRBJ1-5; a weak D match, TRBD1 (5 bases). The V gene lost 4 bases and the J gene lost 4 bases, with 5 bases spanning the gap. Germline V lookup: CDR1 SNHLY, CDR2 FYNNEI. The CDR3 runs 12 residues. This CDR3 reads CASSGGNQPQHF. The CDR3 DNA follows: TGTGCCAGCAGTGGGGGGAATCAGCCCCAGCATTTT.

The chain is built from TRBV15 and TRBJ2-5; the D call may be TRBD1 or TRBD2 (5 bases each). V was pared by 8 bases and J by 5 bases, with 15 bases between. The CDR3 sequence is 13 residues long. Germline loops: CDR1 LNHNV, CDR2 YYDKDF (reference sequence). The DNA for the CDR3 is TGTGCCACCGAGAAGGGGCGAGGGGAGACCCAGTACTTC. The encoded protein is CATEKGRGETQYF.

This clone is categorized as large. The chain uses TRBV6-5 and TRBJ2-2, with 8 positions matching TRBD1. Trimming cost V 4 bases and J 5 bases; bases outside gene matches: 3. The CDR3 runs to 14 residues. The germline V gene encodes CDR1 MNHEY and CDR2 SVGAGI. This chain's CDR3 is CASSFDRGTGELFF. The CDR3 nucleotides are TGTGCCAGCAGTTTTGACAGGGGTACCGGGGAGCTGTTTTTT.

This sequence joins TRBV11-3 and TRBJ2-3; 12 bases agree with TRBD1. This CDR3 is 17 amino acids long. The germline gives CDR1 SGHNT, CDR2 YENEEA. With V trimmed by 5 bases and J by 2 bases, 8 bases remained unmatched. Here the CDR3 reads CASSAGGTGGITDTQYF. The CDR3 DNA sequence: TGTGCCAGCAGCGCAGGGGGGACAGGGGGCATCACAGATACGCAGTATTTT.

J is TRBJ2-1 and V is TRBV11-2, with D perhaps assigned TRBD1 or TRBD2 (5 bases each). The germline gives CDR1 SGHAT, CDR2 FQNNGV. Trimming left V 4 bases short and J 3 bases short, with 22 bases between. CDR3 size: 18 residues. The CDR3 is CASSSPKRVSQGYNEQFF. The CDR3 DNA reads TGTGCCAGCAGCTCGCCGAAGAGGGTCTCCCAGGGCTACAATGAGCAGTTCTTC.

The rearrangement links TRBV9 to TRBJ1-4; a weak D match, TRBD1 (5 bases). CDR1 SGDLS and CDR2 YYNGEE come from the germline V gene. CDR3 length equals 14 residues. V was cut by 4 bases and J by 5 bases, with 12 bases left in between. The DNA for the CDR3 is TGTGCCAGCAGCTTGTCCGGACAAAATGAAAAACTGTTTTTT. As protein: CASSLSGQNEKLFF.

DNA for the CDR3: TGTGCCAGCAGCGAGGGGGCTAGCAGCGGTCGGGCCGGGGAGCTGTTTTTT. Protein product: CASSEGASSGRAGELFF. This chain links TRBV9 with TRBJ2-2; 7 bases agree with TRBD1. This CDR3 has 17 amino acids. The germline CDR1 and CDR2 sequences are SGDLS and YYNGEE. The trim removed 3 bases at V and 6 bases at J, leaving 14 bases unmatched.

This clone was recorded once. The CDR3 DNA follows: TGCGCCAGCAGCCAAGATTGGGGGTCCAGGGAAAAACTGTTTTTT. Encoded protein: CASSQDWGSREKLFF. This chain connects TRBV4-3 to TRBJ1-4, with D maybe TRBD1 (5 bases). V lost 0 bases, J lost 8 bases, and 13 bases lay in between. Germline V gene lookup returns CDR1 LGHNA and CDR2 YSLEER. The CDR3 is made up of 15 amino acids.

This clone was detected only a few times. V gene TRBV2 combines with J gene TRBJ1-1, with 8 positions matching TRBD1. Trimming removed 6 bases from V and 3 bases from J; junction bases left unmatched: 6. The CDR3 totals 14 residues. CDR1 is SNHLY, CDR2 FYNNEI, per germline. The CDR3 DNA is TGTGCCAGCAGCGTTCAGGGGGCGGACACTGAAGCTTTCTTT. Amino acids: CASSVQGADTEAFF.

The chain recombines TRBV11-2 with TRBJ1-3; D call uncertain. Per germline, CDR1 SGHAT and CDR2 FQNNGV. This CDR3 has 14 residues. V was trimmed by 1 base and J by 2 bases, leaving 6 bases between them. In nucleotides, the CDR3 is TGTGCCAGCAGCTTAGGACTTCCTGGAAACACCATATATTTT. It yields the protein CASSLGLPGNTIYF. The full variable domain, in which reference TRBV11-2 and TRBJ1-3 provide the parts outside the CDR3, is EAGVAQSPRYKIIEKRQSVAFWCNPISGHATLYWYQQILGQGPKLLIQFQNNGVVDDSQLPKDRFSAERLKGVDSTLKIQPAKLEDSAVYLCASSLGLPGNTIYFGEGSWLTVV.

The V call is TRBV5-4, the J call TRBJ2-1, with D unresolved. Germline CDR1 is SGHNT and CDR2 is YYREEE (reference sequence). V gave up 3 bases and J gave up 3 bases, with 10 bases separating them. CDR3 length: 14 residues. CDR3 loop: CASSSDLNYNEQFF. CDR3 in DNA: TGTGCCAGCAGCTCGGATCTGAACTACAATGAGCAGTTCTTC.

The CDR3 DNA reads TGTGCCATCAGTGAGTCGAGGGGGACACTATCCTACGAGCAGTACTTC. Its translation: CAISESRGTLSYEQYF. The chain links TRBV10-3 to TRBJ2-7, with D tentatively TRBD1 (6 bases). V lost 0 bases and J 1 base, leaving 13 bases between the germline ends. The CDR3 extends over 16 amino acids. CDR1 is ENHRY and CDR2 is SYGVKD in the germline V gene.

This clone was seen only once. This sequence joins TRBV5-6 and TRBJ1-2; D remains unclear. Trimming took off 4 bases at V and 7 bases at J, with 11 bases between the two ends. CDR3 size: 12 residues. CDR1 SGHDT and CDR2 YYEEEE come from the germline V gene. The CDR3 DNA is TGTGCCAGCAGCGCGCAACGGTCTGGCTACACCTTC. Translation: CASSAQRSGYTF.

V is TRBV4-1 and J is TRBJ1-5; no reliable D call. CDR3 size: 15 residues. From germline, CDR1 is MGHRA and CDR2 YSYEKL. V lost 2 bases and J 0 bases, leaving 8 bases between the germline ends. The CDR3 region is CASSQQTDSNQPQHF. CDR3 nucleotide sequence: TGCGCCAGCAGCCAACAGACGGATAGCAATCAGCCCCAGCATTTT.